A selection of T cell receptor beta chains follows, all from one sample in a study of blood T cell repertoires in COVID-19. Sequenced by immunoSEQ multiplex PCR; TCRdb stores in-frame clones only, minus some. The sample records 250,000 to 350,000 clones, 80% to 90% being singletons. Sequenced input: PBMCs or T cells enriched from blood (not recorded which). The source of these receptors is a woman in her 30s who had recovered from COVID-19. CDR3s include the opening cysteine and the closing phenylalanine or tryptophan. Clone size is given for some rows only: seen once, a few or many times, or a class if the clone is expanded.

>once|TRBJ1-5|TRBV10-3
CAIKNGSQSNQPQHF
>NA|TRBJ1-5|TRBV10-1
CASVNRGNNQPQHF
>NA|TRBJ2-5|TRBV15
CATSRVGGQETQYF
>NA|TRBJ1-3|TRBV28
CASSLWNRVQVTGNTIYF
>NA|TRBJ1-2|TRBV12-3/TRBV12-4
CASSNRDTYGYTF
>NA|TRBJ1-1|TRBV5-1
CAKTGSDTEAFF
>NA|TRBJ1-2|TRBV4-1
CASSQGSDRREGYTF
>few|TRBJ1-1|TRBV7-8
CASSLRRGRVNTEAFF
>NA|TRBJ2-1|TRBV28
CASMGLGPYNEQFF
>NA|TRBJ1-4|TRBV7-9
CASTRWSGRGNEKLFF
>once|TRBJ1-6|TRBV10-3
CAIRSGANNSPLHF
>NA|TRBJ2-2|TRBV7-8
CASSLVVLQAAGELFF
>NA|TRBJ1-2|TRBV19
CASSQALGRGTYGYTF
>NA|TRBJ2-5|TRBV5-1
CASSCRTGAQETQYF
>NA|TRBJ1-1|TRBV29-1
CSVALTILNTEAFF
>NA|TRBJ2-2|TRBV9
CASRGAGELFF
>NA|TRBJ1-4|TRBV28
CASSLSAGVGNEKLFF
>NA|TRBJ1-2|TRBV7-2
CASSPGGGSSRGGYTF
>many|TRBJ1-2|TRBV19
CASSRQGSNGYTF
>few|TRBJ1-6|TRBV18
CASSLADGWAPLHF
>once|TRBJ1-4|TRBV3-1/TRBV3-2
CASSHIFGGVSATNEKLFF
>NA|TRBJ2-5|TRBV5-6
CASSLGLAGDGKETQYF
>NA|TRBJ2-7|TRBV30
CAWRATGANYEQYF
>NA|TRBJ1-1|TRBV6-5
CATRPRSQGRAFF
>NA|TRBJ2-5|TRBV19
CASSIPAGGETQYF
>NA|TRBJ1-1|TRBV7-9
CASSLGAGMNTEAFF
>NA|TRBJ2-3|TRBV14
CASSQDTAGGFRDTQYF
>NA|TRBJ1-2|TRBV4-2
CASSRGAIYGYTF
>NA|TRBJ2-3|TRBV7-8
CASSLGRTGDTQYF
>NA|TRBJ1-1|TRBV5-6
CASRDMIRAEAFF
>NA|TRBJ2-7|TRBV3-1/TRBV3-2
CASSPNRQTYEQYF
>NA|TRBJ2-5|TRBV5-1
CASSLDRGLETQYF
>NA|TRBJ1-1|TRBV5-6
CASSLVGRGTEAFF
>NA|TRBJ1-1|TRBV6-5
CASSYYTGDTEAFF
>NA|TRBJ2-7|TRBV14
CASSQTYRVVNEQYF
>NA|TRBJ2-1|TRBV5-6
CASSLVGVGGAPNEQFF
>NA|TRBJ1-1|TRBV7-9
CASSPTLPGQTDPEAFF
>NA|TRBJ1-3|TRBV6-5
CASRTRQDSGNTIYF
>NA|TRBJ1-1|TRBV30
CAWTLGNTEAFF
>NA|TRBJ2-7|TRBV28
CASSLRQARPYEQYF
>NA|TRBJ2-5|TRBV30
CAGHRAPGWETQYF
>once|TRBJ1-1|TRBV6-5
CASSQTGEAFF
>NA|TRBJ2-5|TRBV15
CATRLAGGGETQYF
>few|TRBJ1-5|TRBV3-1/TRBV3-2
CASSQQNQPQHF
>NA|TRBJ2-7|TRBV10-3
CAISEGDREQYF
>NA|TRBJ2-1|TRBV10-2
CASTERESTFF
>NA|TRBJ2-4|TRBV4-1
CASSHSTNRERAKNIQYF
>once|TRBJ1-2|TRBV3-1/TRBV3-2
CASSQVVTGGFYGYTF
>once|TRBJ1-1|TRBV6-5
CASGGALLNTEAFF
>once|TRBJ1-1|TRBV19
CASSPRDRGQFGNTEAFF